Presented here are 11 T cell receptor beta chains from one specimen sequenced in a study of CD4+ T cells in melanoma. The repertoire was sequenced with immunoSEQ multiplex PCR; TCRdb's copy has only in-frame clones and lacks some. The repertoire holds approximately 12,000 clones, less than 75% seen once, with about 12% in the top ten. The sample taken for sequencing was cells from a culture (not recorded whether cultured in vitro). Receptor source: a human donor with melanoma.

The gene calls are TRBV5-1 and TRBJ1-1, with TRBD1 matching over 7 bases. Germline assignment: CDR1 SGHRS and CDR2 YFSETQ. V trimming: 0 bases; J trimming: 1 base; junction bases outside the gene matches: 0. There are 14 residues in the CDR3. CDR3 sequence reads: CASSLDRGNTEAFF. CDR3 nucleotides: TGCGCCAGCAGCTTGGACAGGGGGAACACTGAAGCTTTCTTT.

This clone showed up just once. The chain couples TRBV5-1 to TRBJ2-3, with 8 nucleotides matching TRBD2. The CDR3 has 16 amino acids. The J segment lost 3 bases and the V segment lost 0 bases, leaving 6 bases of the junction unmatched. The germline CDR1 and CDR2 sequences are SGHRS and YFSETQ. CDR3 bases: TGCGCCAGCAGCTTGGCTTGGGGACTAGGGACAGATACGCAGTATTTT. Encoded protein: CASSLAWGLGTDTQYF. Complete variable domain (other parts from reference TRBV5-1 and TRBJ2-3): KAGVTQTPRYLIKTRGQQVTLSCSPISGHRSVSWYQQTPGQGLQFLFEYFSETQRNKGNFPGRFSGRQFSNSRSEMNVSTLELGDSALYLCASSLAWGLGTDTQYFGPGTRLTVL.

The CDR3 region is CSARGGDRYEQYF. The CDR3 bases are TGCAGCGCCCGGGGGGGGGATCGCTACGAGCAGTACTTC. The chain recombines TRBV29-1 with TRBJ2-7; 8 bases are shared with TRBD2. CDR1 is SQVTM, CDR2 ANQGSEA, per germline. Trimming removed 7 bases from V and 3 bases from J; junction bases left unmatched: 8. There are 13 residues in the CDR3.

This chain connects TRBV6-5 to TRBJ2-7; D perhaps matches TRBD2 (6 bases). The CDR3 has 12 residues. Trimming removed 4 bases at V and 6 bases at J, with 10 bases between. In germline, CDR1 is MNHEY, CDR2 SVGAGI. In DNA form, the CDR3 reads TGTGCCAGCAGTTCCCAGGGAGGCGAGCAGTACTTC. Residues: CASSSQGGEQYF.

The V call is TRBV11-1, the J call TRBJ2-4; D assignment may be TRBD1 or TRBD2 (5 bases each). The CDR3 spans 17 residues. Germline lookup yields CDR1 SGHAT and CDR2 FQDESV (reference sequence). Trimming shortened V by 1 base and J by 0 bases, and 13 bases separated the two germline ends. The chain's CDR3 is CASSLEGSGRAKNIQYF. The CDR3 DNA reads as TGTGCCAGCAGCTTAGAGGGGTCGGGGAGAGCCAAAAACATTCAGTACTTC.

The chain uses TRBV19 and TRBJ1-3; the D is unclear. Deletions cut 6 bases from V and 0 bases from J, with 9 bases between. The germline V gene has CDR1 LNHDA and CDR2 SQIVND (reference sequence). This CDR3 is 14 amino acids long. The CDR3 DNA sequence: TGTGCCAGTAGCGCACCCTACTCTGGAAACACCATATATTTT. Translating it yields CASSAPYSGNTIYF.

The chain couples TRBV5-5 to TRBJ1-5; D is ambiguous. The CDR3 has 16 residues. The germline V and J ends were trimmed by 1 base and 0 bases, with 11 bases remaining between them. Germline values: CDR1 SGHKS, CDR2 YYEKEE (reference sequence). DNA for the CDR3: TGTGCCAGCAGCTTGAAACCCATGGGTAGCAATCAGCCCCAGCATTTT. Translation: CASSLKPMGSNQPQHF. Full variable domain (rest looked up from reference TRBV5-5 and TRBJ1-5): DAGVTQSPTHLIKTRGQQVTLRCSPISGHKSVSWYQQVLGQGPQFIFQYYEKEERGRGNFPDRFSARQFPNYSSELNVNALLLGDSALYLCASSLKPMGSNQPQHFGDGTRLSIL.

The chain combines TRBV5-1 with TRBJ2-7; TRBD2 might be the D (5 bases). V was trimmed by 0 bases and J by 3 bases, leaving 10 bases between them. Germline V gives CDR1 SGHRS, CDR2 YFSETQ. The CDR3 is 14 residues long. This CDR3 is CASSLASGNYEQYF. The CDR3 DNA reads TGCGCCAGCAGCTTGGCCTCGGGAAACTACGAGCAGTACTTC.

In this sample, this clone turned up a few times. This chain links TRBV6-1 with TRBJ1-1; no clear D gene. The CDR3 has 11 amino acids. Per the germline V gene, CDR1 is MNHNS and CDR2 is SASEGT. V was pared by 7 bases and J by 14 bases, with 17 bases between. Here the CDR3 DNA reads TGTGCCAGCAAGACTGGACGTAAAGAATTCTTT. Translation: CASKTGRKEFF.

The V and J genes are TRBV19 and TRBJ1-1; no firm D call. The CDR3 runs to 13 residues. Trimming shortened V by 5 bases and J by 5 bases, and 12 bases separated the two germline ends. From germline, CDR1 is LNHDA and CDR2 SQIVND (reference sequence). The CDR3: CASSWLRDTEAFF. DNA for the CDR3: TGTGCCAGTAGTTGGCTTAGGGATACTGAAGCTTTCTTT.

This clone was counted only a few times. The genes are TRBV30 and TRBJ2-2; D ambiguous. This CDR3 spans 13 amino acids. The V gene's germline CDR1 is GTSNPN and CDR2 SVGIG (reference sequence). Trimming pared 2 bases from V and 6 bases from J, leaving 10 bases between. The CDR3 nucleotides are TGTGCCTGGAGTCCACTTGGACCCGGGGAGCTGTTTTTT. This sequence encodes CAWSPLGPGELFF.